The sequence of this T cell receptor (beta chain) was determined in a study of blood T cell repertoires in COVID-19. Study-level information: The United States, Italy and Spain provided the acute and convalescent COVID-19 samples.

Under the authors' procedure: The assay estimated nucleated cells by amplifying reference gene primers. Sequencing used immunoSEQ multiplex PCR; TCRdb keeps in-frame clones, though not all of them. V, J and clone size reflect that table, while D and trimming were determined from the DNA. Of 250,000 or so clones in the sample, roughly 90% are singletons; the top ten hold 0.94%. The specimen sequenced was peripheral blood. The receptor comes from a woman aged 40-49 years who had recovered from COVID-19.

CDR3 residues: CASSIDRGVGTNYGYTF. In DNA, the CDR3 is TGTGCCAGTAGTATCGACAGGGGGGTCGGAACTAACTATGGCTACACCTTC. The rearrangement joins TRBV19 to TRBJ1-2; 9 bases align to TRBD1. CDR3 length: 17 amino acids. With V trimmed by 3 bases and J by 0 bases, 8 bases remained unmatched. The germline V gene has CDR1 LNHDA and CDR2 SQIVND (reference sequence).